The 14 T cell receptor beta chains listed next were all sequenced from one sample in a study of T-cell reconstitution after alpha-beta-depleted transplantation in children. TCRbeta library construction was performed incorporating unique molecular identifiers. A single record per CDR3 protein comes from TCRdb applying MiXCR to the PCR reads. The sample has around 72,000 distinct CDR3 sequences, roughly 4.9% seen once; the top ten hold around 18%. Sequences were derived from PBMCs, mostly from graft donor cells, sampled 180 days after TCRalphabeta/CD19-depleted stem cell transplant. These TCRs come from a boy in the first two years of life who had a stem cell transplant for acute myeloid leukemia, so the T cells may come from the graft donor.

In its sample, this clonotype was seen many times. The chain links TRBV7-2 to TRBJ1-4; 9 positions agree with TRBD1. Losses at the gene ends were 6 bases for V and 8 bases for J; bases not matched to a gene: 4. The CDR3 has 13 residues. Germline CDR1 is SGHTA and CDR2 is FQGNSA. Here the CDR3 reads CASRWTGDEKLFF. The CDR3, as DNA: TGTGCCAGCAGATGGACAGGGGACGAAAAACTGTTTTTT.

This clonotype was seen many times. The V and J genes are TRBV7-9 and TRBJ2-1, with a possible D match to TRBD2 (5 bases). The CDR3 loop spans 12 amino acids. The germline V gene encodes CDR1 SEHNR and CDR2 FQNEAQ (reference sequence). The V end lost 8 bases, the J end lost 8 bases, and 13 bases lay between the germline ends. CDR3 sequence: CASGLQRHEQFF. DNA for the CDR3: TGTGCCAGCGGACTCCAGAGGCATGAGCAGTTCTTC. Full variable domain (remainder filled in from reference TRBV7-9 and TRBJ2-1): DTGVSQNPRHKITKRGQNVTFRCDPISEHNRLYWYRQTLGQGPEFLTYFQNEAQLEKSRLLSDRFSAERPKGSFSTLEIQRTEQGDSAMYLCASGLQRHEQFFGPGTRLTVL.

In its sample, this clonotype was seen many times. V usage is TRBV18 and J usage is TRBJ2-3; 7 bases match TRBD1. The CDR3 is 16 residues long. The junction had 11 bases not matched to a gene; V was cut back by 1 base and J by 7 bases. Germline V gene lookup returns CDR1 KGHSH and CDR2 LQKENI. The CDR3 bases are TGTGCCAGCTCACCACTTGGACAGGTCTTGGGGAATACGCAGTATTTT. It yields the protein CASSPLGQVLGNTQYF.

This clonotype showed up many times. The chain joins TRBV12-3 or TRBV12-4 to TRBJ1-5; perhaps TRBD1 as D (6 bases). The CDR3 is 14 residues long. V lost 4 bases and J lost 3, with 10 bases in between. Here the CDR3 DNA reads TGTGCCAGCAGTTCACAGGGAGTCAATCAGCCCCAGCATTTT. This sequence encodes CASSSQGVNQPQHF.

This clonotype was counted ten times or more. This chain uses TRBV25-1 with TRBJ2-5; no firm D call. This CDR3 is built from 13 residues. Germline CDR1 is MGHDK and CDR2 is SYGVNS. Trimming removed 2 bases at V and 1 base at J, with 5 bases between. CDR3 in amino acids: CASSETFQETQYF. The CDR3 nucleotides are TGTGCCAGCAGTGAAACATTCCAAGAGACCCAGTACTTC.

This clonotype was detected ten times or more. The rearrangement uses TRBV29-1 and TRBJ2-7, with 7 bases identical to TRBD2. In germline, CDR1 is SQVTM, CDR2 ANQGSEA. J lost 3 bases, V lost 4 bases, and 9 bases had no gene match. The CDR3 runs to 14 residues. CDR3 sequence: CSVGGGEEDYEQYV. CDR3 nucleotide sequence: TGCAGCGTTGGGGGGGGGGAAGAAGACTACGAGCAGTACGTC.

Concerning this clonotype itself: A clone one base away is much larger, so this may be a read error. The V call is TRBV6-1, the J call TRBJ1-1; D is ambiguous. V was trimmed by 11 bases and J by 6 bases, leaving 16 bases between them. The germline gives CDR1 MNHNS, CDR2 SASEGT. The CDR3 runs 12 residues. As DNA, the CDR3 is TGTGCCGGCATCCCTTCCCTAGCTGAAGCTTTCTTT. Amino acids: CAGIPSLAEAFF.

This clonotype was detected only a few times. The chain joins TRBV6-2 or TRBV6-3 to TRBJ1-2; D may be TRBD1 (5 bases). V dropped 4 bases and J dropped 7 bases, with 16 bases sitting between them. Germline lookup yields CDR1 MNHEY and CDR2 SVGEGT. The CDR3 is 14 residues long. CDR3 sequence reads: CASSSSGWGGGYTF. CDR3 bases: TGTGCCAGCAGTTCCTCCGGCTGGGGGGGTGGCTACACCTTC.

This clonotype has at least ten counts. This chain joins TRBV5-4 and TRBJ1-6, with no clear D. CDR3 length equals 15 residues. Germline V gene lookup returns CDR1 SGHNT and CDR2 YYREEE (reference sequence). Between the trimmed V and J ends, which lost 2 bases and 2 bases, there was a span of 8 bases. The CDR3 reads CASSFGLAYNSPLHF. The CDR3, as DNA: TGTGCCAGCAGCTTTGGTTTGGCCTATAATTCACCCCTCCACTTT.

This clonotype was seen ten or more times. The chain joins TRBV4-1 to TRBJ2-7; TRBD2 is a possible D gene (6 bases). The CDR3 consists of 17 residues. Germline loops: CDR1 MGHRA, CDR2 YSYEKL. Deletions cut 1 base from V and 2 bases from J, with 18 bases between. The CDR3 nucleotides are TGCGCCAGCAGCCAAGTCCCCGGACTACCGTTTACCTACGAGCAGTACTTC. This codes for CASSQVPGLPFTYEQYF.

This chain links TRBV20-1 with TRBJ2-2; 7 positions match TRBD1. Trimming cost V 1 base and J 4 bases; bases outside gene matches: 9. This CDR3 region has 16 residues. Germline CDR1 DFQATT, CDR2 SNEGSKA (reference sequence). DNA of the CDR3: TGCAGTGCTAGAGGAAAGGGGGCCATCCTCACCGGGGAGCTGTTTTTT. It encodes CSARGKGAILTGELFF.

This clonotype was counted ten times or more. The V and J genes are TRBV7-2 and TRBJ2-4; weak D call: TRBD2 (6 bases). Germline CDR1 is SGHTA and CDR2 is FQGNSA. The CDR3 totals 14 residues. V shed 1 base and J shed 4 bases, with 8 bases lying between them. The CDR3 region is CASSLVGGKNIQYF. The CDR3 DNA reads TGTGCCAGCAGCTTAGTTGGGGGGAAAAACATTCAGTACTTC.

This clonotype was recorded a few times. The CDR3 DNA sequence: TGTGCCAGCAGTGAAGCCTGGAATAACTATGGCTACACCTTC. Translated: CASSEAWNNYGYTF. The rearrangement links TRBV6-1 to TRBJ1-2; D is undetermined. Germline loops: CDR1 MNHNS, CDR2 SASEGT. The germline V and J ends were trimmed by 0 bases and 1 base, with 6 bases remaining between them. The CDR3 is made up of 14 amino acids.

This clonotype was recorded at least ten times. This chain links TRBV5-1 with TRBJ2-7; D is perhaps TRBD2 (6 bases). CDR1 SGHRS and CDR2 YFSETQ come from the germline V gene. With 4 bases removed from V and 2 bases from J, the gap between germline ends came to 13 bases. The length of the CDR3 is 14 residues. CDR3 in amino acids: CASSPGLTPYEQYF. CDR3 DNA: TGCGCCAGCAGCCCCGGACTAACACCCTACGAGCAGTACTTC.